This is a list of T cell receptor beta chains from one sample in a study of molecular identifiers for immune sequencing clone quantification. TCRdb independently ran MiXCR on the PCR reads; one entry per CDR3 protein. The repertoire includes 400,000 to 600,000 distinct CDR3 sequences, around 23% of them detected once, and 0.7% to 0.9% sits in the top ten. The sample comprised naive CD8+ T cells from blood, with Jurkat cell RNA spiked in. Receptors were obtained from a human donor in good health. Some libraries in this study had Jurkat cell RNA spiked in. The CDR3 runs from the conserved cysteine through the conserved F or W. Fields, in order: J gene, D gene, clone size, V gene, CDR3 protein, CDR3 DNA. The D gene is left open where the match is weak. A row's size may be missing; if present it is once, few, many or a size class.

TRBJ2-3	TRBD2	few	TRBV28	CASSFRDGGDSADTQYF	TGTGCCAGCAGTTTTCGGGACGGGGGGGATTCGGCAGATACGCAGTATTTT
TRBJ1-2	NA	few	TRBV10-3	CAISESMGDYGYTF	TGTGCCATCAGTGAGTCGATGGGCGACTATGGCTACACCTTC
TRBJ1-1	NA	many	TRBV4-1	CASSQDDRPTEAFF	TGCGCCAGCAGCCAAGACGACAGGCCCACTGAAGCTTTCTTT
TRBJ2-3	TRBD2	NA	TRBV16	CASSQSRLASTDTQYF	TGTGCCAGCAGCCAATCGCGACTAGCGAGCACAGATACGCAGTATTTT
TRBJ1-1	NA	many	TRBV29-1	CSVEGSPDLNTEAFF	TGCAGCGTTGAAGGTTCACCAGATTTGAACACTGAAGCTTTCTTT
TRBJ2-2	TRBD2	many	TRBV14	CASSPGLTPTGELFF	TGTGCCAGCAGCCCGGGACTAACACCCACCGGGGAGCTGTTTTTT
TRBJ2-6	NA	many	TRBV7-9	CASSSPRGPGANVLTF	TGTGCCAGCAGCTCTCCCCGGGGGCCTGGGGCCAACGTCCTGACTTTC
TRBJ2-3	NA	many	TRBV27	CASSLSGSSTDTQYF	TGTGCCAGCAGCTTAAGCGGTTCTAGCACAGATACGCAGTATTTT
TRBJ2-7	TRBD1	NA	TRBV6-1	CASSATGFEQYF	TGTGCCAGCAGTGCGACAGGGTTCGAGCAGTACTTC
TRBJ1-5	TRBD1	NA	TRBV15	CATSRDEGDRDRWPQHF	TGTGCCACCAGCAGAGACGAAGGGGACAGGGATAGGTGGCCCCAGCATTTT
TRBJ1-5	NA	few	TRBV12-3/TRBV12-4	CASSFVGTLDQPQHF	TGTGCCAGCAGCTTCGTTGGGACTCTGGATCAGCCCCAGCATTTT
TRBJ2-5	TRBD2	NA	TRBV28	CASGLTQRGGGTRCF	TGTGCCAGCGGTCTCACACAGCGGGGGGGGGGGACCCGGTGCTTC
TRBJ2-7	NA	NA	TRBV7-6	CAGSLGFGPSYEQYF	TGTGCCGGCAGCTTAGGATTTGGGCCGTCCTACGAGCAGTACTTC
TRBJ2-7	NA	few	TRBV9	CASSPLGAAAGYEQYF	TGTGCCAGCAGCCCCTTGGGGGCGGCAGCCGGCTACGAGCAGTACTTC
TRBJ1-3	NA	many	TRBV15	CATSRDGTSGNTIYF	TGTGCCACCAGCAGAGATGGGACCTCTGGAAACACCATATATTTT
TRBJ2-1	TRBD1	few	TRBV20-1	CSATSFYRGDNEQFF	TGCAGTGCTACAAGTTTTTACAGGGGGGACAATGAGCAGTTCTTC
TRBJ2-7	NA	NA	TRBV20-1	CSAPGGRRYEQYF	TGCAGTGCACCCGGCGGGCGTCGGTACGAGCAGTACTTC
TRBJ2-7	NA	few	TRBV29-1	CSVGAAAYEQYF	TGCAGCGTCGGGGCGGCGGCTTACGAGCAGTACTTC
TRBJ1-1	NA	NA	TRBV12-3/TRBV12-4	CASSLIGRLNTEAFF	TGTGCCAGCAGTTTAATCGGGCGCCTGAACACTGAAGCTTTCTTT
TRBJ2-5	NA	NA	TRBV12-3/TRBV12-4	CASSSPGLGGETQYF	TGTGCCAGCAGTTCCCCGGGCCTCGGGGGAGAGACCCAGTACTTC
TRBJ1-4	NA	NA	TRBV5-6	CASSSRTDPTNEKLFF	TGTGCCAGCAGCTCCCGGACGGACCCAACTAATGAAAAACTGTTTTTT
TRBJ2-1	TRBD2	few	TRBV11-2	CASEPSGDYNEQFF	TGTGCCAGCGAACCTAGCGGTGACTACAATGAGCAGTTCTTC
TRBJ1-5	NA	NA	TRBV4-3	CASSQDYRGLVSNQPQHF	TGCGCCAGCAGCCAAGATTATCGGGGATTAGTAAGCAATCAGCCCCAGCATTTT
TRBJ2-7	NA	few	TRBV11-2	CASSSRSSKTYEQYF	TGTGCCAGCAGCTCCAGATCTAGCAAGACCTACGAGCAGTACTTC
TRBJ1-4	NA	few	TRBV29-1	CSVEDGTVRGKLFF	TGCAGCGTTGAAGACGGCACCGTCCGGGGAAAACTGTTTTTT
TRBJ2-3	TRBD2	many	TRBV7-6	CASSLVGGGITDTQYF	TGTGCCAGCAGCTTAGTCGGCGGGGGAATCACAGATACGCAGTATTTT
TRBJ2-3	TRBD2	many	TRBV20-1	CSAPLLFEGGTDTQYF	TGCAGTGCCCCACTTCTCTTCGAGGGAGGGACAGATACGCAGTATTTT
TRBJ2-7	NA	NA	TRBV11-2	CASSLAGVGFTYEQYF	TGTGCCAGCAGCTTAGCGGGGGTCGGGTTTACCTACGAGCAGTACTTC
TRBJ1-1	TRBD1	many	TRBV7-9	CASSPTDRAILTEAFF	TGTGCCAGCAGCCCAACGGACAGGGCCATCCTCACTGAAGCTTTCTTT
TRBJ1-2	TRBD1	many	TRBV4-1	CASSQDFAGGGGYTF	TGCGCCAGCAGCCAAGATTTTGCAGGGGGCGGCGGCTACACCTTC
TRBJ1-1	NA	many	TRBV7-6	CASSLARDMNTEAFF	TGTGCCAGCAGCTTAGCTAGAGATATGAACACTGAAGCTTTCTTT
TRBJ2-1	NA	NA	TRBV4-3	CASSHVGRSYNEQFF	TGCGCCAGCAGCCATGTGGGGCGCTCCTACAATGAGCAGTTCTTC
TRBJ1-5	NA	few	TRBV12-3/TRBV12-4	CASSRMDQPQHF	TGTGCCAGCAGCCGAATGGATCAGCCCCAGCATTTT
TRBJ2-5	NA	NA	TRBV20-1	CSARDLEQRTEETQYF	TGCAGTGCTAGAGATCTTGAGCAAAGGACAGAAGAGACCCAGTACTTC
TRBJ1-2	NA	few	TRBV2	CASTEGGPANYGYTF	TGTGCCAGCACTGAAGGCGGGCCCGCTAACTATGGCTACACCTTC
TRBJ1-4	NA	few	TRBV2	CASSEMAGSEKLFF	TGTGCCAGCAGTGAAATGGCAGGGAGTGAAAAACTGTTTTTT
TRBJ2-3	NA	NA	TRBV3-1	CASSQDPRVDTQYF	TGTGCCAGCAGCCAAGATCCACGGGTAGATACGCAGTATTTT
TRBJ2-1	TRBD2	NA	TRBV5-4	CASSVGTSGYNEQFF	TGTGCCAGCAGCGTGGGGACTAGCGGGTACAATGAGCAGTTCTTC
TRBJ1-4	TRBD1	NA	TRBV7-9	CASSVQGTHFEKLFF	TGTGCCAGCAGCGTACAGGGGACGCATTTTGAAAAACTGTTTTTT
TRBJ2-7	NA	many	TRBV28	CASSSPGENEQYF	TGTGCCAGCAGTTCCCCCGGGGAGAACGAGCAGTACTTC
TRBJ2-7	TRBD1	many	TRBV9	CASSPGQYEQYF	TGTGCCAGCAGCCCGGGACAGTACGAGCAGTACTTC
TRBJ2-3	NA	NA	TRBV28	CASSFEGVTTDTQYF	TGTGCCAGCAGCTTTGAAGGGGTCACCACAGATACGCAGTATTTT